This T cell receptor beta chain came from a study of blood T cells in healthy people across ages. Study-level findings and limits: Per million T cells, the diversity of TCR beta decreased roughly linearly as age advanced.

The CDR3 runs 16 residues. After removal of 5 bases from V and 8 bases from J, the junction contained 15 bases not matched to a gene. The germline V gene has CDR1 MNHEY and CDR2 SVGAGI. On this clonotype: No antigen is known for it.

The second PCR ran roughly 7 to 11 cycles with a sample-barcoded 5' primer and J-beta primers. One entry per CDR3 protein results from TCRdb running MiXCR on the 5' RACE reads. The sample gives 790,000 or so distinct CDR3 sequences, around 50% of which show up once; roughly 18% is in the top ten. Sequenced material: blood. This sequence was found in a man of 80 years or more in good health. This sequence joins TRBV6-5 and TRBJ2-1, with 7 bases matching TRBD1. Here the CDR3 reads CASSMDRRYVYDEQFF. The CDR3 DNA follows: TGTGCCAGCAGTATGGACAGGCGGTATGTGTACGATGAGCAGTTCTTC.